What follows are 21 T cell receptor beta chains derived from one specimen sequenced in a study of blood T cell repertoires in COVID-19. TCRdb's copy holds only in-frame clones and misses some; the assay was immunoSEQ multiplex PCR. The repertoire holds some 150,000 clones, with about four fifths as singletons. Material for sequencing was PBMCs or T cells enriched from blood (not recorded which). These receptors were obtained from a woman between 50 and 59 years old who had been exposed to COVID-19.

The chain is built from TRBV19 and TRBJ2-1, with D possibly TRBD1 on 6 matching bases. Germline V gives CDR1 LNHDA, CDR2 SQIVND (reference sequence). The V and J ends lost 6 bases and 10 bases respectively, with 19 bases between them. This CDR3 is 14 amino acids long. The CDR3: CASSGTGPQREQFF. CDR3 nucleotide sequence: TGTGCCAGTAGCGGAACAGGGCCCCAGAGAGAGCAGTTCTTC.

A single count supports this clone. The chain employs TRBV19 and TRBJ1-6; TRBD1 is a possible D gene (5 bases). Germline V gene data show CDR1 as LNHDA and CDR2 as SQIVND (reference sequence). V lost 8 bases to trimming and J lost 7 bases, with 12 bases between them. This CDR3 is 13 amino acids long. CDR3 amino acids: CASGVKGNSPLHF. The DNA for the CDR3 is TGTGCCAGTGGGGTAAAGGGGAATTCACCCCTCCACTTT.

The CDR3 sequence is CASTLNTGVSNTEAFF. CDR3 DNA: TGTGCCAGCACCTTGAACACGGGTGTAAGTAACACTGAAGCTTTCTTT. J is TRBJ1-1 and V is TRBV25-1; no clear D gene. This CDR3 has 16 residues. The V gene's germline CDR1 is MGHDK and CDR2 SYGVNS. V gave up 7 bases and J gave up 2 bases, with 20 bases separating them.

The V call is TRBV9, the J call TRBJ1-1; unclear D gene. This CDR3 is built from 18 residues. V gave up 3 bases and J gave up 4 bases, with 25 bases separating them. Germline V gene lookup returns CDR1 SGDLS and CDR2 YYNGEE. The chain's CDR3 is CASSGRTTPSGGGTEAFF. In DNA form, the CDR3 reads TGTGCCAGCAGCGGACGTACCACCCCCAGCGGTGGCGGCACTGAAGCTTTCTTT.

The J gene is TRBJ1-2, the V gene TRBV27; maybe TRBD1 (5 bases). Germline V CDR1 and CDR2: MNHEY, SMNVEV (reference sequence). This CDR3 comprises 13 residues. The ends were cut back, 8 bases at V and 1 base at J, with 11 bases in the middle. The CDR3 DNA sequence: TGTGCCAGCGGAACAGGATTTAACTATGGCTACACCTTC. Protein product: CASGTGFNYGYTF.

V and J are TRBV5-1 and TRBJ2-2; D perhaps matches TRBD1 (6 bases). Germline assignment: CDR1 SGHRS and CDR2 YFSETQ. The CDR3 has 21 residues. V dropped 0 bases and J dropped 4 bases, with 28 bases sitting between them. In DNA, the CDR3 is TGCGCCAGCAGCTTGGCCGTGAGCGAGGGCCAGGGGCAAGGATCCACCGGGGAGCTGTTTTTT. Amino acid sequence: CASSLAVSEGQGQGSTGELFF.

This chain uses TRBV5-6 with TRBJ1-1; D not certain. The CDR3 extends over 17 amino acids. V dropped 2 bases and J dropped 0 bases, with 17 bases sitting between them. The V gene's germline CDR1 is SGHDT and CDR2 YYEEEE. The CDR3 DNA sequence: TGTGCCAGCAGCTTACTATCTCAGTGGGAGATGAACACTGAAGCTTTCTTT. This sequence encodes CASSLLSQWEMNTEAFF. Based on the CDR3 plus reference TRBV5-6 and TRBJ1-1, the full variable domain is DAGVTQSPTHLIKTRGQQVTLRCSPKSGHDTVSWYQQALGQGPQFIFQYYEEEERQRGNFPDRFSGHQFPNYSSELNVNALLLGDSALYLCASSLLSQWEMNTEAFFGQGTRLTVV.

J is TRBJ2-3 and V is TRBV5-1; D is perhaps TRBD1 (5 bases). V lost 0 bases, J lost 5 bases, and 13 bases lay in between. Germline V lookup: CDR1 SGHRS, CDR2 YFSETQ. The CDR3 covers 15 residues. In DNA, the CDR3 is TGCGCCAGCAGCTTGGAGGGCAGGGAAATAGATACGCAGTATTTT. The encoded protein is CASSLEGREIDTQYF. The variable domain in full, with the rest retrieved from reference TRBV5-1 and TRBJ2-3, is KAGVTQTPRYLIKTRGQQVTLSCSPISGHRSVSWYQQTPGQGLQFLFEYFSETQRNKGNFPGRFSGRQFSNSRSEMNVSTLELGDSALYLCASSLEGREIDTQYFGPGTRLTVL.

V usage is TRBV28 and J usage is TRBJ1-6, with unresolved D. Germline values: CDR1 MDHEN, CDR2 SYDVKM. This CDR3 region has 12 residues. The V end was cut by 7 bases, the J end by 12 bases, with 13 bases between. The CDR3 is CASTTPTVPLHF. In nucleotides, the CDR3 is TGTGCCAGCACCACGCCCACGGTACCCCTCCACTTT.

The chain couples TRBV21-1 to TRBJ2-3; the table calls TRBD2, which could not be checked here. TRBV21-1 is annotated as a pseudogene. The CDR3 length is 14 residues. CDR3 region: CAAGPGLAVDTQYF. CDR3 coding DNA: TGTGCCGCGGGGCCGGGACTAGCGGTGGATACGCAGTATTTT.

V is TRBV29-1 and J is TRBJ2-5, with 8 nucleotides matching TRBD2. Germline V gene data show CDR1 as SQVTM and CDR2 as ANQGSEA. V lost 7 bases and J lost 5; bases outside the gene matches: 18. CDR3 length: 16 residues. CDR3 residues: CSAAGLGGGNWETQYF. CDR3 nucleotide sequence: TGCAGCGCCGCGGGCCTAGGCGGGGGGAACTGGGAGACCCAGTACTTC.

The chain couples TRBV6-5 to TRBJ2-7; 9 bases are shared with TRBD2. Germline CDR1 is MNHEY and CDR2 is SVGAGI. The CDR3 runs 15 residues. V shed 0 bases and J 8 bases; nucleotides not matched to a gene: 8. CDR3 sequence: CASSYSGSGSTKQYF. For the CDR3, the DNA is TGTGCCAGCAGTTACTCCGGTAGCGGGAGTACGAAGCAGTACTTC.

The J gene is TRBJ2-2, the V gene TRBV27; 7 bases fit TRBD1. V dropped 6 bases and J dropped 2; count of bases not matched to a gene: 3. Germline CDR1 and CDR2: MNHEY and SMNVEV (reference sequence). The CDR3 totals 14 residues. The CDR3 is CASRGTVNTGELFF. The CDR3 nucleotides read TGTGCCAGCAGGGGGACAGTCAACACCGGGGAGCTGTTTTTT.

V gene TRBV25-1 combines with J gene TRBJ1-5, with D tentatively TRBD1 (6 bases). The V end was cut by 4 bases, the J end by 3 bases, with 10 bases between. This CDR3 region has 14 residues. Germline CDR1 is MGHDK and CDR2 is SYGVNS. CDR3 nucleotides: TGTGCCAGCAGTGCCCCAGGGGTCAATCAGCCCCAGCATTTT. Its translation: CASSAPGVNQPQHF.

The chain recombines TRBV4-3 with TRBJ1-4; D not certain. Between the trimmed V and J ends, which lost 0 bases and 8 bases, there was a span of 13 bases. Germline assignment: CDR1 LGHNA and CDR2 YSLEER. The CDR3 is 15 amino acids. This chain's CDR3 is CASSQDSRPEEKLFF. In nucleotides, the CDR3 is TGCGCCAGCAGCCAAGATTCCAGGCCAGAGGAAAAACTGTTTTTT.

This clone was detected only once. The gene calls are TRBV2 and TRBJ2-3, with 11 nucleotides matching TRBD1. Germline loops: CDR1 SNHLY, CDR2 FYNNEI. With V trimmed by 3 bases and J by 4 bases, 3 bases remained unmatched. This CDR3 is 15 amino acids long. As DNA, the CDR3 is TGTGCCAGCAGTGACCAGGACAGGGGGCCAGATACGCAGTATTTT. Amino acids: CASSDQDRGPDTQYF.

The chain is built from TRBV7-9 and TRBJ1-5; D remains unclear. Germline values: CDR1 SEHNR, CDR2 FQNEAQ (reference sequence). CDR3 length: 13 residues. Trimming pared 10 bases from V and 1 base from J, leaving 11 bases between. The CDR3 loop is CAIGGRSNQPQHF. As DNA, the CDR3 is TGTGCCATCGGCGGGAGGAGCAATCAGCCCCAGCATTTT.

This chain connects TRBV7-8 to TRBJ2-7; 10 positions agree with TRBD2. CDR3 size: 16 residues. V lost 1 base and J lost 2; bases outside the gene matches: 5. The germline CDR1 and CDR2 sequences are SGHVS and FQNEAQ. CDR3 residues: CASSLEASGGAYEQYF. The CDR3 DNA sequence: TGTGCCAGCAGCTTAGAGGCTAGCGGGGGAGCCTACGAGCAGTACTTC.

The rearrangement uses TRBV6-2 or TRBV6-3 and TRBJ1-4; TRBD1 is a possible D gene (6 bases). The CDR3 has 16 residues. V shed 2 bases and J shed 8 bases, with 18 bases lying between them. Germline V gives CDR1 MNHEY, CDR2 SVGEGT. For the CDR3, the DNA is TGTGCCAGCAGTTACCCCCGAGGGGGGGCTGGGGAAAAACTGTTTTTT. Encoded protein: CASSYPRGGAGEKLFF.

The V call is TRBV5-4, the J call TRBJ1-2; D gene ambiguous. Germline V gives CDR1 SGHNT, CDR2 YYREEE (reference sequence). The CDR3 loop spans 15 amino acids. With 7 bases removed from V and 1 base from J, the gap between germline ends came to 17 bases. The CDR3: CASRPRPSVNYGYTF. CDR3 sequence (DNA): TGTGCCAGCCGCCCCCGCCCCAGTGTTAACTATGGCTACACCTTC.

This chain connects TRBV30 to TRBJ1-5, with D maybe TRBD1 (5 bases). The CDR3 runs to 12 residues. V lost 5 bases, J lost 9 bases, and 14 bases lay in between. Germline-derived CDR1 and CDR2 are GTSNPN and SVGIG (reference sequence). The DNA for the CDR3 is TGTGCCTGGTCAACAGGAGTGGGGCCCCAGCATTTT. Translating gives CAWSTGVGPQHF.